One T cell receptor beta chain is described in this entry. The sample holds a few counts of this clonotype. The target of this receptor is not known. The sample holds no much larger clone one base away, and base qualities are not on file. This record belongs to a study of blood T cells in healthy people across ages (dated by TCRdb to between 2015 and 2016). Notes on the research overall: In model experiments, template switching captured roughly one uniquely barcoded TCR beta cDNA molecule for every two T cells. Age-related changes in TCR beta repertoire diversity were measured in the study by deep sequencing normalized with unique cDNA molecular identifiers. Four age groups were formed from the donors: young (average approximately 16 years), middle-aged (around 37), aged (about 62) and long-lived (around 82). Donors of different ages were randomly distributed across sequencing lanes to avoid experimental bias. Using the same blood draw, the study looked at two additional independent replicas of 1 million unique cDNA reads for two donors, one aged 18 to 30 and the other aged 80 or older.

The donors were roughly 38 Caucasian individuals from Russia, aged roughly 6 to 90 years, who were systemically healthy. Each donor gave around 9 milliliters of peripheral blood, collected into EDTA-treated Vacutainer tubes. Ficoll-Paque density-gradient centrifugation was used to isolate PBMCs, with at least 6 million obtained per sample. Trizol reagent was used to extract total RNA from the PBMCs, yielding at least 5.5 micrograms per sample. For every donor, an aliquot of PBMCs went through flow cytometry to measure the percentages of naive CD45RAhigh/CD27high T cells. V is pared back by 1 base and J by 9 bases, with 19 bases lying between the germline termini. For CDR1 and CDR2, the germline V gene lists LGHNA and YSLEER. Counted from cysteine to phenylalanine, this CDR3 has 16 amino acids. Only CDR3 DNA is held: 48 bases, read in frame from base 1. The receptor library was made with 5' RACE. Sequencing used an Illumina HiSeq 2500. A second roughly 7 to 12 cycle PCR used a sample-barcoded 5' primer and a J-beta primer mix. Each TCR beta cDNA molecule received a unique molecular identifier from a template-switch 5' adaptor carrying 12 random nucleotides. At least 2.5 million CDR3-containing paired-end reads were obtained from each sample. First-strand cDNA was synthesized from all RNA with the Mint cDNA synthesis kit, primed by a TRBC-specific oligonucleotide. All cDNA was treated with uracil-DNA glycosylase and then went through a first 18-cycle PCR with the universal primers M1SS and BC2_uni_R. In the source study's methods: For normalization, 1 million high-quality reads were randomly selected from each sample, with every read carrying a distinct molecular identifier. Instead of being binned into consensus sequences, reads that shared molecular identifiers were thrown out. CDR3 identification, clonotype clustering and error correction used MiTCR with a Q25 quality threshold and the strictest error-elimination algorithm. Lower-bound total TCR beta diversity was estimated with a nonparametric unseen species model using Euler transformation. The public reads were reanalyzed by TCRdb: fastp trimming at Q25, MiXCR alignment, in-frame beta chains only. Each entry merges the rows of one CDR3 protein and shows their most common DNA and genes. The V and J calls shown here were made by TCRdb, not taken from the authors' results. The sample data list about a million distinct CDR3 sequences, and about 51% of these were observed just once. Of the sample, about 22% falls within the top ten clones.

What the study reported, not specific to this receptor: Because the CMV infection status of the donors was unknown, age-related changes in expanded clonotypes may potentially have been confounded. A strong correlation was found between observed TCR beta diversity and the percentage of naive T cells measured by flow cytometry. As age increased, observed TCR beta diversity per million T cells dropped in a roughly linear way, and a significant reduction was already evident by age roughly 36. Compared with the aged group, the long-lived group had more naive CD4+ T cells, fewer expanded clones and increased TCR diversity, suggesting age selection. Since profiling was done on bulk unsorted PBMCs, naive and antigen-experienced compartments could not be conclusively compared. Estimates of total diversity based on one million sequenced T cells were considered lower bounds and underestimates.

Sequencing input: blood. The sequence links TRBV4-3 to TRBJ2-1, with a tentative D gene TRBD2 over 7 matching bases. The TCR originated in a woman aged 60-75 years in good health. Read as DNA, the sequence is TGCGCCAGCAGCCAAGGTAGGGCGCGGGGGCTCACTGAGCAGTTCTTC. The encoded protein is CASSQGRARGLTEQFF.